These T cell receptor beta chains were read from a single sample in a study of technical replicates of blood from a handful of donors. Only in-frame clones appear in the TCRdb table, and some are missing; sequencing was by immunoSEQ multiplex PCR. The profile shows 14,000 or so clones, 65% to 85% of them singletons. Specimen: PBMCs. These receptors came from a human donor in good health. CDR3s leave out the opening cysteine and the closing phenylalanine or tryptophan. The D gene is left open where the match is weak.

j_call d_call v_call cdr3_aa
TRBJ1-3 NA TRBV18 ASSADSLSGNTIY
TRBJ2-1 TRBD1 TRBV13 ASSNRDRAYNEQF
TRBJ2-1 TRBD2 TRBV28 ASRAGTSGNEQF
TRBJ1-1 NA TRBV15 ATSRTENTEAF
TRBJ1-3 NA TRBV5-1 ASSILGASGNTIY
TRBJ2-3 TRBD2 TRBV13 ASSLGQRGTQY
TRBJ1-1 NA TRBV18 ASSPEPPLGAF
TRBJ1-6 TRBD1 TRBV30 AWSVGQGNSPLH
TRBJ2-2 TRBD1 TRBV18 ASSTATGGTGELF
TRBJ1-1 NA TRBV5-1 ASHMGGGTEAF
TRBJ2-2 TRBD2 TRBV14 ASSHRTSGDTGELF
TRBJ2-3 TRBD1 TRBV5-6 ASSLRGGQGTDTQY
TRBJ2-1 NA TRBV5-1 ASSIQGNSYNEQF
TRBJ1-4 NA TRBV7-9 ASSLGYRVTNEKLF
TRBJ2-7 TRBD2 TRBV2 ASSEARGASGTSGMYEQY
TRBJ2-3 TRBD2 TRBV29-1 SVRTGTSPDTQY
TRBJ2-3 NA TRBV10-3 AISSAQDTDTQY
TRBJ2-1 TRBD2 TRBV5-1 ASSPRLAGDGAEQF
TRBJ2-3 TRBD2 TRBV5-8 ASSLFSGSGPDTQY
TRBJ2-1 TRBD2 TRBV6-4 ASSDTSGGSYNEQF
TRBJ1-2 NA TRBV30 ASTYSRGYT
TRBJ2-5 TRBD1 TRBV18 ARWTGKTKDQETQY
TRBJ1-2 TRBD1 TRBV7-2 ASSALQGGYGYT
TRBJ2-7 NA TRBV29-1 SVENPSDEQY
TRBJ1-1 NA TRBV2 ASSVSQNTEAF
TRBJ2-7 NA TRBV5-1 ASSLGRPSSYEQY
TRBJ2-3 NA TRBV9 ASSVESFHRDTQY
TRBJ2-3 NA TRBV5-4 ASSLAAGSTDTQY
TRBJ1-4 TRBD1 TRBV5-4 AFSPGTGYEKLF
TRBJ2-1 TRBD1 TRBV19 ASSPMRDSPTEQF
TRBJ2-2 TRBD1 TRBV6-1 ASKQGVDTGELF
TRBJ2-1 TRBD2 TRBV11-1 ASSSGTSYYNEQF
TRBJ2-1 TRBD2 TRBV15 ATSHGRGRKNEQF
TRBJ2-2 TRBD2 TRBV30 AWSVAGDLTGELF
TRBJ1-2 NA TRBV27 ASSLQGNYGYT
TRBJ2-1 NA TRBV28 ASSPRQRYF
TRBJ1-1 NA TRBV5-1 ASSQTRNTEAF
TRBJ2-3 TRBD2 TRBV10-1 ASGRAGSTDTQY
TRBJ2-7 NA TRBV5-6 ASSFSHGSYEQY
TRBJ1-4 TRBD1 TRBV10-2 ASGEQGGEKLF
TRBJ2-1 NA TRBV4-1 ASRMGLSYNEQF
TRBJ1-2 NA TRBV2 ASRAYASNYGYT
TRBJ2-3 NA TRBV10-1 ASSVGGNTDTQY
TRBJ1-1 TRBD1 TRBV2 ASGTIQGAYTEAF
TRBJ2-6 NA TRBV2 ASSEGTGYTGANVLT
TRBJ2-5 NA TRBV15 ATSRDRLPNEARGETQY
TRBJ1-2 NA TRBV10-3 AIKRQVNYGYT
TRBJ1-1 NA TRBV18 ASSPLSLDVNTEAF
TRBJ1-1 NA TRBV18 ASSPSTGGTEAF
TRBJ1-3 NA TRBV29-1 SVAGGSSGNTIY
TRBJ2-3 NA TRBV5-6 ASSSGTGDTQY
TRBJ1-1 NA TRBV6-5 ASSPHRGVATEAF
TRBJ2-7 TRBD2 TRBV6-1 ASSLGRTSKGEQY
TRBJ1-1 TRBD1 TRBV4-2 ASSQEDRLFTYGAEAF